Presented here are 28 T cell receptor beta chains from one specimen sequenced in a study of control samples from healthy donors and cancer patients (dated by TCRdb to about 2020). The library was prepared using the immunoSEQ multiplex PCR assay. Not all clones reach the TCRdb copy of this immuneACCESS table, which keeps in-frame sequences only. Checked studies attribute under half of the gap to unresolved V genes and leave the rest unexplained. Here the sample has about 150,000 clones; over 85% occur a single time. Approximately 6.1% of the sample belongs to the ten largest clones. The sequenced sample consisted of blood. These receptors were collected from a man aged 40-49 years in good health.

The chain has TRBV18 and TRBJ2-5; 10 positions agree with TRBD1. The CDR3 is 16 amino acids. Germline CDR1 KGHSH, CDR2 LQKENI. J lost 3 bases, V lost 1 base, and 5 bases had no gene match. The CDR3 region has the DNA TGTGCCAGCTCACCACTCGGGACAGGGGCTGAAGAGACCCAGTACTTC. It specifies CASSPLGTGAEETQYF.

Only one count was recorded for this clone. This sequence joins TRBV4-1 and TRBJ1-5, with 8 bases fitting TRBD1. The J segment lost 2 bases and the V segment lost 0 bases, leaving 6 bases of the junction unmatched. Germline CDR1 is MGHRA and CDR2 is YSYEKL. The CDR3 length is 17 residues. The CDR3 spells CASSQEGGQVGNQPQHF. CDR3 DNA sequence: TGCGCCAGCAGCCAAGAGGGGGGACAGGTCGGCAATCAGCCCCAGCATTTT.

The chain has TRBV27 and TRBJ2-7; 9 bases map to TRBD2. The CDR3 sequence is 14 residues long. Unmatched junction bases numbered 2, after V lost 3 bases and J lost 2 bases. Germline V lookup: CDR1 MNHEY, CDR2 SMNVEV (reference sequence). The CDR3 DNA sequence: TGTGCCAGCAGTTTCCAGCGGGGGGCCTACGAGCAGTACTTC. It yields the protein CASSFQRGAYEQYF.

The chain uses TRBV7-2 and TRBJ2-5; D is tentatively TRBD1 or TRBD2 (5 bases each). V lost 5 bases and J 3 bases, leaving 13 bases between the germline ends. Germline V CDR1 and CDR2: SGHTA, FQGNSA. There are 14 residues in the CDR3. For the CDR3, the DNA is TGTGCCAGCAGCCCCTGGGACGTAGAAGAGACCCAGTACTTC. Its translation is CASSPWDVEETQYF.

CDR3 amino acids: CASSVASGGTGELFF. CDR3 bases: TGTGCCAGCAGCGTAGCCAGCGGGGGGACCGGGGAGCTGTTTTTT. The rearrangement joins TRBV9 to TRBJ2-2, with 9 nucleotides matching TRBD2. The V and J ends lost 0 bases and 5 bases, in that order; junction bases with no gene match: 2. The CDR3 extends over 15 amino acids. Germline V gives CDR1 SGDLS, CDR2 YYNGEE.

The genes are TRBV5-5 and TRBJ2-1; 8 nucleotides agree with TRBD1. This CDR3 is 15 amino acids long. The germline CDR1 and CDR2 sequences are SGHKS and YYEKEE (reference sequence). With 2 bases clipped from V and 7 bases from J, the junction kept 8 bases outside the gene matches. The CDR3 protein is CASSLAGGLSNEQFF. The CDR3 DNA reads as TGTGCCAGCAGCTTAGCAGGGGGCCTCTCGAATGAGCAGTTCTTC.

The CDR3: CASSFGTGRGGNDANTEAFF. In DNA, the CDR3 is TGCGCCAGCAGCTTCGGGACAGGGCGTGGGGGGAACGATGCGAACACTGAAGCTTTCTTT. The rearrangement links TRBV5-1 to TRBJ1-1, with TRBD1 matching 9 bases. The CDR3 totals 20 residues. The germline V gene has CDR1 SGHRS and CDR2 YFSETQ. J gave up 1 base and V 2 bases, and 18 bases lay outside the gene matches.

This chain joins TRBV19 and TRBJ1-1, with 7 bases fitting TRBD1. The CDR3 runs to 16 residues. J gave up 5 bases and V 2 bases, and 11 bases lay outside the gene matches. The germline V gene has CDR1 LNHDA and CDR2 SQIVND (reference sequence). The CDR3 protein is CASSINWKGARTEAFF. CDR3 coding DNA: TGTGCCAGTAGTATAAACTGGAAGGGGGCGAGAACTGAAGCTTTCTTT.

This clone was counted a single time. This rearrangement joins TRBV19 to TRBJ1-2, with no clear D. The V gene's germline CDR1 is LNHDA and CDR2 SQIVND (reference sequence). The V and J ends lost 1 base and 1 base respectively, with 10 bases between them. This CDR3 is built from 15 residues. The CDR3 DNA reads as TGTGCCAGTAGTATAGCATGGGAATATAACTATGGCTACACCTTC. This codes for CASSIAWEYNYGYTF.

This sequence joins TRBV28 and TRBJ2-1; the D gene is possibly TRBD2 (6 bases). Germline CDR1 reads MDHEN; CDR2 reads SYDVKM. The CDR3 extends over 17 amino acids. V lost 10 bases and J lost 5, with 27 bases in between. CDR3 DNA: TGTGCCACATGGGACTCGCAACTCCCAAGCAAAAACAATGAGCAGTTCTTC. Translated, it gives CATWDSQLPSKNNEQFF.

The chain uses TRBV19 and TRBJ1-4; TRBD1 agrees at 9 bases. The CDR3 is made up of 14 amino acids. The germline gives CDR1 LNHDA, CDR2 SQIVND (reference sequence). V was clipped by 4 bases and J by 8 bases; unmatched bases: 5. The CDR3 is CASSRGTGREKLFF. The CDR3 coding sequence is TGTGCCAGTAGTAGGGGGACAGGGCGAGAAAAACTGTTTTTT. Full variable domain (rest looked up from reference TRBV19 and TRBJ1-4): DGGITQSPKYLFRKEGQNVTLSCEQNLNHDAMYWYRQDPGQGLRLIYYSQIVNDFQKGDIAEGYSVSREKKESFPLTVTSAQKNPTAFYLCASSRGTGREKLFFGSGTQLSVL.

The rearrangement joins TRBV27 to TRBJ1-1, with D possibly matching TRBD1 (6 bases). The CDR3 is 14 amino acids. Trimming took 5 bases from V and 4 from J, leaving 14 bases between them. CDR1 MNHEY and CDR2 SMNVEV come from the germline V gene (reference sequence). CDR3 nucleotide sequence: TGTGCCAGCAGTAACAGGGCGTGGGGCACTGAAGCTTTCTTT. It is translated as CASSNRAWGTEAFF.

The rearrangement uses TRBV13 and TRBJ2-7; D not resolved. The CDR3 runs 12 residues. The germline V gene encodes CDR1 PRHDT and CDR2 FYEKMQ (reference sequence). Trimming shortened V by 2 bases and J by 5 bases, and 7 bases separated the two germline ends. CDR3 protein: CASSLYPNEQYF. The CDR3 bases are TGTGCCAGCAGCTTATACCCTAACGAGCAGTACTTC.

The table lists this clone with a count of one. The chain combines TRBV29-1 with TRBJ1-1; 7 nucleotides match TRBD1. From germline, CDR1 is SQVTM and CDR2 ANQGSEA. J gave up 3 bases and V 3 bases, and 13 bases lay outside the gene matches. There are 16 residues in the CDR3. The CDR3 DNA reads TGCAGCGTTGAGCCCCTGAAGGGGGCGCAGGACACTGAAGCTTTCTTT. It is translated as CSVEPLKGAQDTEAFF.

The V call is TRBV24-1, the J call TRBJ2-1, with TRBD1 matching 8 bases. Germline trimming cut 5 bases from V and 8 bases from J; bases unmatched to any gene: 13. This CDR3 comprises 16 residues. CDR1 and CDR2 from the germline V gene are KGHDR and SFDVKD. CDR3 residues: CATSGLGTGLFHEQFF. The CDR3 DNA sequence: TGTGCCACCAGTGGCCTCGGGACAGGACTATTTCATGAGCAGTTCTTC.

In regard to this clone: The junction does not match germline at one end; this may be a read error. The chain has TRBV4-1 and TRBJ1-3; no reliable D call. CDR1 is MGHRA, CDR2 YSYEKL, per germline. The CDR3 runs 15 residues. CDR3 coding DNA: TGCGCCAGCAGCCAATTGATGAGCTCTGGAAACACCGTATATTTT. As protein: CASSQLMSSGNTVYF.

V is TRBV2 and J is TRBJ1-3; D gene uncertain. This CDR3 has 15 amino acids. Looked up from germline, CDR1 is SNHLY and CDR2 is FYNNEI. Between the trimmed V and J ends, which lost 7 bases and 3 bases, there was a span of 16 bases. CDR3 nucleotide sequence: TGTGCCAGCAAAGAGCAACGGTGGGGTGGAAACACCATATATTTT. Translation: CASKEQRWGGNTIYF. Filled out from reference TRBV2 and TRBJ1-3, the complete variable domain reads EPEVTQTPSHQVTQMGQEVILRCVPISNHLYFYWYRQILGQKVEFLVSFYNNEISEKSEIFDDQFSVERPDGSNFTLKIRSTKLEDSAMYFCASKEQRWGGNTIYFGEGSWLTVV.

The chain combines TRBV6-5 with TRBJ1-2; TRBD1 agrees at 9 bases. This CDR3 comprises 13 residues. Losses at the gene ends were 7 bases for V and 2 bases for J; bases not matched to a gene: 2. Germline V gene data show CDR1 as MNHEY and CDR2 as SVGAGI. CDR3 DNA: TGTGCCAGCATTGGGACAGGGAACTATGGCTACACCTTC. This encodes CASIGTGNYGYTF.

The chain joins TRBV10-2 to TRBJ1-2; 9 nucleotides line up with TRBD1. Trimming took 2 bases from V and 7 from J; bases not matched to a gene: 8. The CDR3 is 15 amino acids. Germline V gene data show CDR1 as WSHSY and CDR2 as SAAADI. CDR3 loop: CASSEALTGGRGYTF. The CDR3 coding sequence is TGCGCCAGCAGTGAGGCCCTGACAGGGGGTCGTGGCTACACCTTC.

V gene TRBV2 combines with J gene TRBJ1-2, with a possible D match to TRBD1 (6 bases). Between the trimmed V and J ends, which lost 6 bases and 5 bases, there was a span of 16 bases. This CDR3 comprises 14 residues. Per the germline V gene, CDR1 is SNHLY and CDR2 is FYNNEI. DNA of the CDR3: TGTGCCAGCAGCCTGGACAGAACTATGTATGGCTACACCTTC. This gives the protein CASSLDRTMYGYTF.

CDR3 region: CASSEDSVGGMNTEAFF. CDR3 DNA: TGTGCCAGCAGTGAAGATTCAGTTGGGGGGATGAACACTGAAGCTTTCTTT. The chain links TRBV6-1 to TRBJ1-1; possible D gene TRBD1, 5 bases. The V gene's germline CDR1 is MNHNS and CDR2 SASEGT. The CDR3 runs 17 residues. V dropped 1 base and J dropped 0 bases, with 15 bases sitting between them.

The chain uses TRBV19 and TRBJ2-6, with D hard to call. The V gene lost 10 bases and the J gene lost 4 bases, with 17 bases spanning the gap. CDR1 LNHDA and CDR2 SQIVND come from the germline V gene (reference sequence). The CDR3 consists of 15 residues. The CDR3 region is CATGDPVGGANVLTF. Here the CDR3 DNA reads TGTGCCACCGGAGATCCGGTCGGAGGGGCCAACGTCCTGACTTTC. The whole variable domain, remainder taken from reference TRBV19 and TRBJ2-6, is DGGITQSPKYLFRKEGQNVTLSCEQNLNHDAMYWYRQDPGQGLRLIYYSQIVNDFQKGDIAEGYSVSREKKESFPLTVTSAQKNPTAFYLCATGDPVGGANVLTFGAGSRLTVL.

This chain joins TRBV2 and TRBJ1-1; D is unclear. The V gene's germline CDR1 is SNHLY and CDR2 FYNNEI. The V gene lost 2 bases and the J gene lost 5 bases, with 24 bases spanning the gap. The CDR3 has 18 amino acids. The CDR3 coding sequence is TGTGCCAGCAGTGAACTAAAGGGAACTCCCCCAAAGGGAACTGAAGCTTTCTTT. The encoded protein is CASSELKGTPPKGTEAFF.

The chain is built from TRBV4-2 and TRBJ1-2; D ambiguous. The CDR3 runs 14 residues. Trimming took 1 base from V and 4 from J, leaving 10 bases between them. Germline V gives CDR1 LGHNA, CDR2 YNFKEQ. The CDR3 region has the DNA TGTGCCAGCAGCCAAGCTCTGGGCAGCTATGGCTACACCTTC. This encodes CASSQALGSYGYTF.

DNA for the CDR3: TGTGCCTGGAGTGGAGGGTGGGGAAATGAGCAGTTCTTC. Residues: CAWSGGWGNEQFF. This chain links TRBV30 with TRBJ2-1; perhaps TRBD2 as D (5 bases). The CDR3 contains 13 residues. Germline V gene sequence: CDR1 GTSNPN, CDR2 SVGIG (reference sequence). V lost 1 base and J lost 7, with 11 bases in between.

The V and J genes are TRBV24-1 and TRBJ1-2; no clear D gene. CDR3 length equals 14 residues. Germline V gene data show CDR1 as KGHDR and CDR2 as SFDVKD. Trimming shortened V by 0 bases and J by 3 bases, and 7 bases separated the two germline ends. The CDR3 protein is CATSDLHRDYGYTF. The CDR3 DNA reads TGTGCCACCAGTGATTTGCATAGGGACTATGGCTACACCTTC.

The chain couples TRBV6-1 to TRBJ1-5; TRBD1 matches at 9 bases. This CDR3 comprises 19 residues. Looked up from germline, CDR1 is MNHNS and CDR2 is SASEGT. J was trimmed by 0 bases and V by 4 bases; bases with no gene match: 13. This CDR3 reads CASSARQGVTLISNQPQHF. CDR3 in DNA: TGTGCCAGCAGTGCCAGACAGGGGGTAACTCTTATTAGCAATCAGCCCCAGCATTTT.

This rearrangement joins TRBV7-6 to TRBJ1-1; possibly TRBD1 for D (5 bases). Germline CDR1 and CDR2: SGHVS and FNYEAQ. CDR3 length: 16 amino acids. Trimming removed 2 bases from V and 4 bases from J, with 17 bases in between. DNA for the CDR3: TGTGCCAGCAGCTTACGAGTTCCAGGGAGGGGCACTGAAGCTTTCTTT. It encodes CASSLRVPGRGTEAFF.